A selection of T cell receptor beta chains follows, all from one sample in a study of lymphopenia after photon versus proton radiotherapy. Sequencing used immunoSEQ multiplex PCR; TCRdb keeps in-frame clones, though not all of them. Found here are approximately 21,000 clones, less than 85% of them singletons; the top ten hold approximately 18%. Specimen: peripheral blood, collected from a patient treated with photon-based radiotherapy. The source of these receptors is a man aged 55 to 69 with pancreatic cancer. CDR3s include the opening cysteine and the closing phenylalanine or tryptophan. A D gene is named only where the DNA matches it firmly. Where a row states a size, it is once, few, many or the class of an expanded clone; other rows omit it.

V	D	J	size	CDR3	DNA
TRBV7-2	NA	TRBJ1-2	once	CASSSLPQARYGYTF	TGTGCCAGCAGCTCCCTCCCACAGGCCCGATATGGCTACACCTTC
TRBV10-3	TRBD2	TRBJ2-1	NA	CAISEGRVAGRNEQFF	TGTGCCATCAGTGAGGGCCGGGTAGCGGGGAGAAATGAGCAGTTCTTC
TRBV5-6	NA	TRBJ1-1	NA	CASRTFEWGEAFF	TGTGCCAGCAGGACGTTCGAGTGGGGTGAAGCTTTCTTT
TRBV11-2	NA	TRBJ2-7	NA	CASSLDYTLYEQYF	TGTGCCAGCAGCCTGGACTACACCCTCTACGAGCAGTACTTC
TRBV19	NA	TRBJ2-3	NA	CASSNPGSKSDTQYF	TGTGCCAGTAGTAACCCGGGATCTAAATCGGATACGCAGTATTTT
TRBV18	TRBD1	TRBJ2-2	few	CASSSRDRNTGELFF	TGTGCCAGCTCATCCCGGGACAGGAACACCGGGGAGCTGTTTTTT
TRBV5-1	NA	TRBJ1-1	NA	CASSLETANTEAFF	TGCGCCAGCAGCTTGGAGACAGCGAACACTGAAGCTTTCTTT
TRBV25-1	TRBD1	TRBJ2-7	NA	CASSVGTGRGAYEQYF	TGTGCCAGCAGTGTGGGGACAGGGAGAGGGGCCTACGAGCAGTACTTC
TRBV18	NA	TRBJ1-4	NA	CASSPSTGRNEKLFF	TGTGCCAGCTCACCTTCGACAGGAAGAAATGAAAAACTGTTTTTT
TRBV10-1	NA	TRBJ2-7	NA	CASRRALYEEQYF	TGCGCCAGCAGACGGGCCCTATACGAGGAGCAGTACTTC